Listed below are T cell receptor beta chains from one sample, sequenced in a study of control samples from healthy donors and cancer patients. The table came from immunoSEQ multiplex PCR; TCRdb's copy has only in-frame clones and leaves some out. In the table there are around 89,000 clones, approximately 82% of which are singletons. Input material: blood. The receptors stem from a woman aged 55-69 years in good health. Each CDR3 is given with its conserved first and last residue. The order of the fields is V gene, D gene, CDR3 length, clone size, J gene, CDR3 DNA, CDR3 protein. D genes are given only for firm matches. Size is omitted from some rows. Given values are once, few, many or a class for expanded clones.

V: TRBV27; D: .; length: 13; size: .; J: TRBJ1-3; DNA: TGTGCCAGTAGGGGACACTCTGGAAACACCATATATTTT; CDR3: CASRGHSGNTIYF
V: TRBV4-2; D: .; length: 15; size: .; J: TRBJ1-4; DNA: TGTGCCAGCAGCCAAGATCGCGGCGTAGGGGAAAAACTGTTTTTT; CDR3: CASSQDRGVGEKLFF
V: TRBV6-5; D: TRBD1; length: 14; size: once; J: TRBJ2-7; DNA: TGTGCCAGCAGCCGGGACAGGGGGGCTTACGAGCAGTACTTC; CDR3: CASSRDRGAYEQYF
V: TRBV18; D: .; length: 13; size: .; J: TRBJ1-4; DNA: TGTGCCAGCTCACCAGGGACGGGTGAAAAACTGTTTTTT; CDR3: CASSPGTGEKLFF
V: TRBV3-1/TRBV3-2; D: .; length: 14; size: .; J: TRBJ2-7; DNA: TGTGCCAGCAGCCACGGACCCGGGGGCTACGAGCAGTACTTC; CDR3: CASSHGPGGYEQYF
V: TRBV9; D: TRBD1; length: 16; size: .; J: TRBJ2-1; DNA: TGTGCCAGCAGCGAAGGGGACAGGGTGGGTAAAAATGAGCAGTTCTTC; CDR3: CASSEGDRVGKNEQFF
V: TRBV7-9; D: TRBD1; length: 19; size: .; J: TRBJ1-4; DNA: TGTGCCAGCAGCCTCCCCCAGGGACAGCCCCTTTCTCGAGGTGAAAAACTGTTTTTT; CDR3: CASSLPQGQPLSRGEKLFF
V: TRBV5-1; D: TRBD2; length: 19; size: once; J: TRBJ2-1; DNA: TGCGCCAGCAGCTTGGCTCTAGCGGGAGGGCCCCGTGGCTGGGATGAGCAGTTCTTC; CDR3: CASSLALAGGPRGWDEQFF
V: TRBV6-1; D: TRBD2; length: 16; size: .; J: TRBJ2-1; DNA: TGTGCCAGCAGTGAAACGGGCGGGAGCTCCTACAATGAGCAGTTCTTC; CDR3: CASSETGGSSYNEQFF
V: TRBV4-2; D: .; length: 15; size: .; J: TRBJ2-1; DNA: TGTGCCAGCAGCCAAGATCGGGCTAGCTACAATGAGCAGTTCTTC; CDR3: CASSQDRASYNEQFF
V: TRBV6-4; D: .; length: 13; size: .; J: TRBJ1-6; DNA: TGTGCCAGCAGTGACCTCGTTGGGTCACCCCTCCACTTT; CDR3: CASSDLVGSPLHF
V: TRBV14; D: .; length: 13; size: .; J: TRBJ2-5; DNA: TGTGCCAGCAGCCCCTGGTATGGGGAGACCCAGTACTTC; CDR3: CASSPWYGETQYF
V: TRBV29-1; D: .; length: 11; size: .; J: TRBJ1-1; DNA: TGCAGCGTTGTGTTAGGGACTGAAGCTTTCTTT; CDR3: CSVVLGTEAFF
V: TRBV11-2; D: .; length: 14; size: .; J: TRBJ1-2; DNA: TGTGCCAGCACAAGGCGCGGACCGACCTATGGCTACACCTTC; CDR3: CASTRRGPTYGYTF
V: TRBV13; D: .; length: 12; size: .; J: TRBJ1-5; DNA: TGTGCCAGCTCTAAGGGCAATCAGCCCCAGCATTTT; CDR3: CASSKGNQPQHF
V: TRBV28; D: .; length: 15; size: .; J: TRBJ1-6; DNA: TGTGCCAGCAGTCCCAGACAGAGCTATAATTCACCCCTCCACTTT; CDR3: CASSPRQSYNSPLHF
V: TRBV5-1; D: TRBD1; length: 14; size: .; J: TRBJ2-7; DNA: TGCGCCAGCAGGAGGGGACAGGGGGTCGACGAGCAGTACTTC; CDR3: CASRRGQGVDEQYF
V: TRBV2; D: .; length: 14; size: .; J: TRBJ1-4; DNA: TGTGCCAGCAGTGACTGGCAGGATAATGAAAAACTGTTTTTT; CDR3: CASSDWQDNEKLFF
V: TRBV16; D: .; length: 16; size: .; J: TRBJ2-7; DNA: TGTGCCAGCAGCCCTCCAATGTTTGGGGTGCAGTACGAGCAGTACTTC; CDR3: CASSPPMFGVQYEQYF
V: TRBV6-5; D: .; length: 15; size: .; J: TRBJ2-2; DNA: TGTGCCAGCAGGCCAACTAGCCTGAACACCGGGGAGCTGTTTTTT; CDR3: CASRPTSLNTGELFF
V: TRBV2; D: TRBD1; length: 15; size: .; J: TRBJ2-2; DNA: TGTGCCAGTAAGGACAGGGGGCGTGACACCGGGGAGCTGTTTTTT; CDR3: CASKDRGRDTGELFF
V: TRBV4-3; D: .; length: 17; size: once; J: TRBJ2-7; DNA: TGCGCCAGCAGCCAAGAATGGCTCCGATGGGCCTCCTACGAGCAGTACTTC; CDR3: CASSQEWLRWASYEQYF
V: TRBV10-1; D: .; length: 14; size: .; J: TRBJ2-7; DNA: TGCGCCAGCAGTGACAAGGACCCCCCTTACGAGCAGTACTTC; CDR3: CASSDKDPPYEQYF
V: TRBV19; D: .; length: 14; size: .; J: TRBJ2-7; DNA: TGTGCCAGTAGTATATCCGGTGTCCCCTACGAGCAGTACTTC; CDR3: CASSISGVPYEQYF
V: TRBV6-5; D: .; length: 14; size: .; J: TRBJ1-2; DNA: TGTGCCAGCAGCCAGGTACACATCACCTATGGCTACACCTTC; CDR3: CASSQVHITYGYTF
V: TRBV19; D: TRBD1; length: 15; size: once; J: TRBJ1-5; DNA: TGTGCCAGTAAACCCCCGGGACAGGGTAATCAGCCCCAGCATTTT; CDR3: CASKPPGQGNQPQHF
V: TRBV5-8; D: .; length: 9; size: .; J: TRBJ1-4; DNA: TGTGCCAGCAGCTTGACGGTGTTTTTT; CDR3: CASSLTVFF
V: TRBV10-1; D: TRBD1; length: 13; size: once; J: TRBJ1-1; DNA: TGCGCCAGCCAGGGACAGATGAACACTGAAGCTTTCTTT; CDR3: CASQGQMNTEAFF
V: TRBV5-6; D: .; length: 13; size: few; J: TRBJ1-2; DNA: TGTGCCAGCAGCAGTCCTGCCGGCAATGGCTACACCTTC; CDR3: CASSSPAGNGYTF
V: TRBV5-3; D: TRBD1; length: 15; size: .; J: TRBJ2-7; DNA: TGTGCCAGAAGCTTGATCCGGGACAGAGAATACGAGCAGTACTTC; CDR3: CARSLIRDREYEQYF
V: TRBV5-6; D: .; length: 11; size: .; J: TRBJ1-2; DNA: TGTGCCAGCAGCTTGGCTGGGGTAGGGACCTTC; CDR3: CASSLAGVGTF
V: TRBV13; D: .; length: 15; size: .; J: TRBJ2-3; DNA: TGTGCCAGCAGCTTAGAGTCCGACTCCACAGATACGCAGTATTTT; CDR3: CASSLESDSTDTQYF
V: TRBV19; D: .; length: 13; size: .; J: TRBJ1-5; DNA: TGTGCCAGTAGTATGGAGCTATATCAGCCCCAGCATTTT; CDR3: CASSMELYQPQHF
V: TRBV6-5; D: .; length: 14; size: .; J: TRBJ2-1; DNA: TGTGCCAGCAGTTACACGCCCCGGGCCAATGAGCAGTTCTTC; CDR3: CASSYTPRANEQFF
V: TRBV5-6; D: .; length: 14; size: few; J: TRBJ1-3; DNA: TGTGCCACTTCCGCGGGAGGGCCTTTAAACACCATATATTTT; CDR3: CATSAGGPLNTIYF
V: TRBV5-8; D: .; length: 15; size: .; J: TRBJ2-5; DNA: TGTGCCAGCAGCCACGGTTTAGCGCAACAAGAGACCCAGTACTTC; CDR3: CASSHGLAQQETQYF
V: TRBV12-5; D: TRBD1; length: 15; size: .; J: TRBJ1-1; DNA: TGTGCTAGTGGCCCGCTCAGGGGGAGGGACACTGAAGCTTTCTTT; CDR3: CASGPLRGRDTEAFF